This T cell receptor beta chain was found in a study of monozygotic twins with inflammatory bowel disease. In the case of this clonotype: Its matching antigen is unknown.

Study findings and constraints: On the inverse Simpson index, IBD patients scored lower for TCRbeta diversity than healthy co-twins. Part of the variability in patient repertoires may have come from differing immunosuppressive treatments.

The CDR3 extends over 15 amino acids. Germline lookup yields CDR1 SGHKS and CDR2 YYEKEE (reference sequence). Using eight separate reactions per sample, the authors generated cDNA. TCRdb re-called the 5' RACE reads; every CDR3 protein appears as one record, without DNA. This sample lists roughly 300,000 distinct CDR3 sequences; its ten largest clones have roughly 5.8%. The sequence was collected from a human donor with ulcerative colitis or Crohn's disease, or a healthy co-twin of an affected twin (not recorded which). The chain couples TRBV5-5 to TRBJ2-1; TCRdb indicates TRBD2, and absent DNA this call remains unverified. Sequenced: blood. This CDR3 reads CASSVGAGGSVEQFF.